This TCR beta chain originates from a study of shared clonotypes between healthy human individuals. Method: immunoSEQ multiplex PCR; TCRdb's copy keeps in-frame clones and lacks some. This table holds more than 550,000 clones, about 92% found once. This clone was recorded only once. The receptor comes from a young man in good health. Some clones in this sample may be carry-over from other donors' samples. The specimen sequenced was memory CD8+ T cells from PBMCs. Subset reported: CD45RO+ cells pooled with CCR7-negative TemRA cells.

The CDR3 nucleotides read TGTGCCAGTAGTATGTTGGGCGAGCAGTACTTC. Amino acids: CASSMLGEQYF. This sequence joins TRBV19 and TRBJ2-7; no definite D call. Trimming stripped 3 bases from V and 6 bases from J, with 6 bases between. In germline, CDR1 is LNHDA, CDR2 SQIVND (reference sequence). The CDR3 spans 11 residues.